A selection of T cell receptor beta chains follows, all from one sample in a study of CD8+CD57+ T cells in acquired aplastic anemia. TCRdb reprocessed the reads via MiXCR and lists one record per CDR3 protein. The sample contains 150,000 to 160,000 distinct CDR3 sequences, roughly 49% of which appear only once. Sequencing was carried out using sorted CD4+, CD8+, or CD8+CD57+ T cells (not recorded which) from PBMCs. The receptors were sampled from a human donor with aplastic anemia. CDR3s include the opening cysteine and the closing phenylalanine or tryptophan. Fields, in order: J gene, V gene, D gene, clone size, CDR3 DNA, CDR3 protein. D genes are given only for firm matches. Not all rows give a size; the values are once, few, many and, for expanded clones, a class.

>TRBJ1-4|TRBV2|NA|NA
TGTGCCAGCTCATTATCCGTTGGCTCATATGAAAAACTGTTTTTT
CASSLSVGSYEKLFF
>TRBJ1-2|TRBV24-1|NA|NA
TGTGCCACCAGTGATTCCTTACGCACCTATGGCTACACCTTC
CATSDSLRTYGYTF
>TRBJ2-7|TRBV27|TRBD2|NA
TGTGCCAGCATCGGGGGGGACCCCTACGAGCAGTACTTC
CASIGGDPYEQYF
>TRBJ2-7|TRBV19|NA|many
TGTGCCAGTAGTCCCTCACAGGGACGGTACGAGCAGTACTTC
CASSPSQGRYEQYF
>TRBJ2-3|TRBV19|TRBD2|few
TGTGCCAGTATTGGGACTAGCGGGGTCGGCCGCACAGATACGCAGTATTTT
CASIGTSGVGRTDTQYF
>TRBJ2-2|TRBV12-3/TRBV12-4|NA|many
TGTGCCAGCAGTTTTGGGACTCCCAACACCGGGGAGCTGTTTTTT
CASSFGTPNTGELFF
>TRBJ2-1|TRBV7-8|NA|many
TGTGCCAGCAGCTTAATTACGGTAGTCTACAATGAGCAGTTCTTC
CASSLITVVYNEQFF
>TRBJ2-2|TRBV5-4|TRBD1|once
TGTGCCAGCAGCTTACCGACAGGGACCACGAACACCGGGGAGCTGTTTTTT
CASSLPTGTTNTGELFF
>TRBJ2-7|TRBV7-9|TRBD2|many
TGTGCCAGCAGCTATTCGGGGGGGCAGTACTTC
CASSYSGGQYF
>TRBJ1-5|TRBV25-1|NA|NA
TGTGCCAGCGCGGGACGGACTTCATCACCCCAGCATTTT
CASAGRTSSPQHF
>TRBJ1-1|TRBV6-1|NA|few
TGTGCCAGCAGTGGACAGTCCTGGGACACTGAAGCTTTCTTT
CASSGQSWDTEAFF
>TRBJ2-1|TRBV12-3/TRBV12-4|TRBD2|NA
TGTGCCAGCAGTCCGGCTAGCGGACACCCCGGGGATGAGCAGTTCTTC
CASSPASGHPGDEQFF
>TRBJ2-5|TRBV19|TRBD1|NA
TGTGCCAGTAGTATGGGGACAGCAAATCAAGAGACCCAGTACTTC
CASSMGTANQETQYF
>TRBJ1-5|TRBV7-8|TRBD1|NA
TGTGCCAGCAGCTGTCAACAGGGGGAGTGGGGCCAGCCCCAGCATTTT
CASSCQQGEWGQPQHF
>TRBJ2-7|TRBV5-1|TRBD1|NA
TGCGCCAGCAGCTACGGACAGGGCGCAGTAAACGAGCAGTACTTC
CASSYGQGAVNEQYF
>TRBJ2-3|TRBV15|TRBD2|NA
TGTGCCACCAGCAGAGCGACTAGCGGAGGCTTGGGTACGCAGTATTTT
CATSRATSGGLGTQYF
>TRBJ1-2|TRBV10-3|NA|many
TGTGCCATCGGGCCGGAGGGCGGCTACACCTTC
CAIGPEGGYTF
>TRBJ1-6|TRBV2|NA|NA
TGTGCCAGCAGGGGACTGGATTCACCCCTCCACTTT
CASRGLDSPLHF
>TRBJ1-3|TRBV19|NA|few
TGTGCCAGTAGTTGGGAACACTCTGGAAACACCATATATTTT
CASSWEHSGNTIYF
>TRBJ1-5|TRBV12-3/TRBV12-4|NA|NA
TGTGCCAGCAGTTCAGAGAATAGCAATCAGCCCCAGCATTTT
CASSSENSNQPQHF
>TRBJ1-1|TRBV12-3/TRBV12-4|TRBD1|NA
TGTGCCAGCAGACCCGGGACAGGAGAAGCTTTCTTT
CASRPGTGEAFF
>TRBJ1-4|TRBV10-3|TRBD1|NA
TGTGCCCATGCTCTTGTGGACAGGAGTGAAAAACTGTTTTTT
CAHALVDRSEKLFF
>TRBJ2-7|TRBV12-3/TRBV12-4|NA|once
TGTGCCAGCAGTTTAAACGGAGGGGCCTACGAGCAGTACTTC
CASSLNGGAYEQYF
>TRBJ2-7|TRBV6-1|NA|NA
TGTGCCAGCACTAGCAGGGGGCGGGGGGCCTACGAGCAGTACTTC
CASTSRGRGAYEQYF
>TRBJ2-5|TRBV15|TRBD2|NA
TGTGCCACCAGCAGAGAAGTAGCGGGGAGAGAGACCCAGTACTTC
CATSREVAGRETQYF
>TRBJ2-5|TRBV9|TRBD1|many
TGTGCCAGCAGCCCCAGGGGGTTGGGGACAACCCCAGAGACCCAGTACTTC
CASSPRGLGTTPETQYF
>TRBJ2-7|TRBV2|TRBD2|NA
TGTGCCGGCAGTGACCGACTAGCTTCCTACGAGCAGTACTTC
CAGSDRLASYEQYF
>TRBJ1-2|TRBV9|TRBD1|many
TGTGCCAGCAGCGTAGGGGACAGGGATAACTATGGCTACACCTTC
CASSVGDRDNYGYTF
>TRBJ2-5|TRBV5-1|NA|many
TGCGCCAGCAGCTTTTTTGGCCGTTCACAAGAGACCCAGTACTTC
CASSFFGRSQETQYF
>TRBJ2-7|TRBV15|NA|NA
TGTGCCACCAGCAGAGATCCGGGGTACGAGCAGTACTTC
CATSRDPGYEQYF
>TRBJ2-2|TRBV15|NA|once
TGTGCCACCAGCAGAGATCAGACCGGGACCGGGGAGCTGTTTTTT
CATSRDQTGTGELFF
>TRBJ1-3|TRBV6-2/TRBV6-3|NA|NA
TGTGCCAGCCACACCCGGAGCCGGACCGACCCTTACTTCTCTGGAAACACCATATATTTT
CASHTRSRTDPYFSGNTIYF
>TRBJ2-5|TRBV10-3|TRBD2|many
TGTGCCATCTCCTCTAGCGGGGGGGGAGAGACCCAGTACTTC
CAISSSGGGETQYF
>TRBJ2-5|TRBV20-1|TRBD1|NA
TGCAGCGCCGACAGGGTCCAAGAGACCCAGTACTTC
CSADRVQETQYF
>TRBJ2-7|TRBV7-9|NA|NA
TGTGCCAGCAGCCAGTGGACGGTTTACGAGCAGTACTTC
CASSQWTVYEQYF
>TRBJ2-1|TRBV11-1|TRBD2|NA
TGTGCCAGCAGCACAACTAGCGGAAGCTCCTACAATGAGCAGTTCTTC
CASSTTSGSSYNEQFF
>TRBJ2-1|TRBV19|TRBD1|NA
TGTGCCATTTCACAGGGGGACAATGAGCAGTTCTTC
CAISQGDNEQFF
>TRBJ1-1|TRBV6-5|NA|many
TGTGCCAGCAGTTTCCGACAGGAATCTGAAGCTTTCTTT
CASSFRQESEAFF
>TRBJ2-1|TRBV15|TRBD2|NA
TGTGCCACCAGCGGTCCATCGGGGGGGCCGAACAATGAGCAGGTCTTC
CATSGPSGGPNNEQVF
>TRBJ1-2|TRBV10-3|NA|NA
TGTGCCATCACGGGGGGTATCGACTGTGGCTACACCTTC
CAITGGIDCGYTF
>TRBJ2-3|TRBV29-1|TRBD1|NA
TGCAGCGTTGAGACAGGGAAAGATACGCAGTATTTT
CSVETGKDTQYF
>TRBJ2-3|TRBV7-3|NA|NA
TGTGCCAGCGCTCAACAGAACACAGATACGCAGTATTTT
CASAQQNTDTQYF
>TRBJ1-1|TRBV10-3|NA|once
TGTGCCATCTTCGCAGGTGGGGTCACTGAAGCTTTCTTT
CAIFAGGVTEAFF
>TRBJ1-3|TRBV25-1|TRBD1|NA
TGTGCCACCTTGACAGGGTTATCTGGAAACACCATATATTTT
CATLTGLSGNTIYF
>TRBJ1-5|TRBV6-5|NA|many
TGTGCCAGCAGTTACTCGGAGAGCAATCAGCCCCAGCATTTT
CASSYSESNQPQHF
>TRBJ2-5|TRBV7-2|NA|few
TGTGCCAGCAGCGCCCGGGCCCAGCCCCCGCAGGAGACCCAGTACTTC
CASSARAQPPQETQYF
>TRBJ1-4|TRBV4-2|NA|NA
TGTGCCAGCAGCCACCCCGGGCGGACTAATGAAAAACTGTTTTTT
CASSHPGRTNEKLFF
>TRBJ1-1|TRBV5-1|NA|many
TGCGCCAGCAGGGGGACCTCCTATGAAGCTTTCTTT
CASRGTSYEAFF
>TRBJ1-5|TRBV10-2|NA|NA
TGCGCCAGCAGTGAGCTGGGACATAATCAGCCCCAGCATTTT
CASSELGHNQPQHF
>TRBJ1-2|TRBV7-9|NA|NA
TGTGCCAGCAGCGGCCTCTATGGCTACACCTTC
CASSGLYGYTF
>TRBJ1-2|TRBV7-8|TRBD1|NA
TGTGCCAGCAGTAAGGACAGGGAGGGCTATGGCTACACCTTC
CASSKDREGYGYTF
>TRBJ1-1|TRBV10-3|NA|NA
TGTGCCATCATGGACAGTACTGAAGCTTTCTTT
CAIMDSTEAFF
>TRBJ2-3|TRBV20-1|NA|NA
TGCAGTGCTAGTGGATCGGATACGCAGTATTTT
CSASGSDTQYF